These T cell receptor beta chains were read from a single sample in a study of blood T cell repertoires in COVID-19. Clones were sequenced by immunoSEQ multiplex PCR, and TCRdb holds only the in-frame ones, with some missing. Altogether thousands of clones are present, 75% to 95% being singletons, with the ten largest covering less than 5.5%. Sequencing was done on a sample of peripheral blood. The source of these receptors is a woman in her fifties or sixties with active COVID-19. Both conserved end residues are part of each CDR3. D genes are given only for firm matches. Where a row states a size, it is once, few, many or the class of an expanded clone; other rows omit it.

D	J	V	length	size	DNA	CDR3
TRBD2	TRBJ2-1	TRBV11-3	14	NA	TGTGCCAGCAGCTCAACAAGCGGGAGGAATGAGCAGTTCTTC	CASSSTSGRNEQFF
NA	TRBJ1-5	TRBV18	15	NA	TGTGCCAGCACGATGAACAGGGATGGTAATCAGCCCCAGCATTTT	CASTMNRDGNQPQHF
NA	TRBJ2-1	TRBV5-1	18	NA	TGCGCCAGCAGCTTGCAGGGTCGGATCTTAACCTCCTACAATGAGCAGTTCTTC	CASSLQGRILTSYNEQFF
TRBD1	TRBJ2-7	TRBV28	16	NA	TGTGCCAGCAGTTTGACCGTAGGGACAGGGCTCTACGAGCAGTACTTC	CASSLTVGTGLYEQYF
TRBD2	TRBJ2-1	TRBV28	20	NA	TGTGCCAGCAGTTTAATGGGACTAGCGGGAGTAAGGAGCTCCTACAATGAGCAGTTCTTC	CASSLMGLAGVRSSYNEQFF
TRBD2	TRBJ2-5	TRBV5-1	15	NA	TGCGCCAGCAGCTCTCGACTAGCGGGGGGAGAGACCCAGTACTTC	CASSSRLAGGETQYF
NA	TRBJ1-6	TRBV2	15	NA	TGTGCCAGCAGCAAGAATGGGGGCGCCAATTCACCCCTCCACTTT	CASSKNGGANSPLHF
NA	TRBJ2-3	TRBV7-9	16	NA	TGTGCCAGCAGCTTAGGTGTGTCTCTAGCAACAGATACGCAGTATTTT	CASSLGVSLATDTQYF
NA	TRBJ2-2	TRBV28	16	NA	TGTGCCAGCAGTGTTTCTTCCCCCCTTTTCACCGGGGAGCTGTTTTTT	CASSVSSPLFTGELFF
TRBD2	TRBJ2-2	TRBV6-5	15	NA	TGTGCCATCCTGGGAGGGGTCTTAGTAACCGGGGAGCTGTTTTTT	CAILGGVLVTGELFF
TRBD1	TRBJ1-6	TRBV5-4	15	NA	TGTGCCAGCAGCGGGACAGGGACCGGTGATTCACCCCTCCACTTT	CASSGTGTGDSPLHF
TRBD1	TRBJ1-6	TRBV6-5	14	NA	TGTGCCAGCAGTTATAGGACAGGGAATTCACCCCTCCACTTT	CASSYRTGNSPLHF
NA	TRBJ2-2	TRBV6-6	16	NA	TGTGCCAGCAGTTACTCCAGGGTCGCGAACACCGGGGAGCTGTTTTTT	CASSYSRVANTGELFF
NA	TRBJ1-1	TRBV11-2	14	once	TGTGCCAGCAGCTCTCCGGGACTATGGGCTGAAGCTTTCTTT	CASSSPGLWAEAFF
NA	TRBJ1-2	TRBV19	14	NA	TGTGCCAGTACCCCAGACAGGCCCTACCAGGGCTACACCTTC	CASTPDRPYQGYTF
TRBD1	TRBJ1-2	TRBV7-2	13	NA	TGTGCCAGCAGCCCACAGGGGGACTATGGCTACACCTTC	CASSPQGDYGYTF